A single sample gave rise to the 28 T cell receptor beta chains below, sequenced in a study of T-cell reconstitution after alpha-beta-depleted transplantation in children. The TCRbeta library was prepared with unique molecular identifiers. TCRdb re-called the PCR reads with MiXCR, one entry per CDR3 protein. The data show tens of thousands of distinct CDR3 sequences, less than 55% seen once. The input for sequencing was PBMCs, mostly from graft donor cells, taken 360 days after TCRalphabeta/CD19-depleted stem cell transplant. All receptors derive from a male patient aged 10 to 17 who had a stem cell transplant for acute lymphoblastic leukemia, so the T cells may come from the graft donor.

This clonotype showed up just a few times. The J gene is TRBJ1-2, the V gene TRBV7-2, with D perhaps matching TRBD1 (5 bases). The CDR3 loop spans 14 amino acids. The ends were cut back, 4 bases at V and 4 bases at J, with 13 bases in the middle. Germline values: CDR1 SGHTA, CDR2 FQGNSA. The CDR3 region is CASSWTGTGYGYTF. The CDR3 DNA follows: TGTGCCAGCAGCTGGACCGGGACGGGCTATGGCTACACCTTC. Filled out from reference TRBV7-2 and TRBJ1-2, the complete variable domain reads GAGVSQSPSNKVTEKGKDVELRCDPISGHTALYWYRQSLGQGLEFLIYFQGNSAPDKSGLPSDRFSAERTGGSVSTLTIQRTQQEDSAVYLCASSWTGTGYGYTFGSGTRLTVV.

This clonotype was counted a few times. The CDR3 nucleotides are TGCGCCAGCAGAGGGCTACTCATCTATACGCAGTATTTT. It encodes CASRGLLIYTQYF. The genes are TRBV5-1 and TRBJ2-3; D is uncertain. V was clipped by 5 bases and J by 7 bases, with 14 bases between them. The CDR3 is made up of 13 amino acids. Germline values: CDR1 SGHRS, CDR2 YFSETQ.

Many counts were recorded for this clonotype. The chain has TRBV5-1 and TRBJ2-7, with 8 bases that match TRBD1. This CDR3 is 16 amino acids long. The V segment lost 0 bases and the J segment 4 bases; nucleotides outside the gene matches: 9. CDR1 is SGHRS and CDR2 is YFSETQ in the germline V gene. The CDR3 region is CASSLGYRTGIYEQYF. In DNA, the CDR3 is TGCGCCAGCAGCTTGGGATACCGGACAGGGATATACGAGCAGTACTTC.

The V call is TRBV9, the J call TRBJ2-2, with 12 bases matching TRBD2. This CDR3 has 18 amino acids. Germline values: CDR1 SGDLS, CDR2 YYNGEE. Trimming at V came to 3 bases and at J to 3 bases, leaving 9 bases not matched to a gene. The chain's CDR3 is CASSDPLAGGLDTGELFF. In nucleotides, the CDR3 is TGTGCCAGCAGCGACCCCCTAGCGGGGGGGCTGGACACCGGGGAGCTGTTTTTT. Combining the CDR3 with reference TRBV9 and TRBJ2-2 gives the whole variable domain DSGVTQTPKHLITATGQRVTLRCSPRSGDLSVYWYQQSLDQGLQFLIQYYNGEERAKGNILERFSAQQFPDLHSELNLSSLELGDSALYFCASSDPLAGGLDTGELFFGEGSRLTVL.

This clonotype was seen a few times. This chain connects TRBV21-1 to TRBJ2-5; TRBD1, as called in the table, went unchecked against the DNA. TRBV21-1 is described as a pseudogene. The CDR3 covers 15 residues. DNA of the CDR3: TGTGCCAGCAAACCGGGACAATCAGAGGAGGAGACCCAGTACTTC. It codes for CASKPGQSEEETQYF.

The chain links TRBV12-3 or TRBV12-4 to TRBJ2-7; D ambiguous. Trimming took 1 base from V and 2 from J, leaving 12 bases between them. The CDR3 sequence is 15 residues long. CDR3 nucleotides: TGTGCCAGCAGTTTAGTTGTTTCCCCGGCCTACGAGCAGTACTTC. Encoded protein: CASSLVVSPAYEQYF.

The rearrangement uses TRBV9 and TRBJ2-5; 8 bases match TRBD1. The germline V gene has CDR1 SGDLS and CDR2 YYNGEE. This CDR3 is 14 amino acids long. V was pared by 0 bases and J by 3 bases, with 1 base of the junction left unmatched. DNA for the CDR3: TGTGCCAGCAGCGTAGGGGACAGGAAAGAGACCCAGTACTTC. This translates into CASSVGDRKETQYF.

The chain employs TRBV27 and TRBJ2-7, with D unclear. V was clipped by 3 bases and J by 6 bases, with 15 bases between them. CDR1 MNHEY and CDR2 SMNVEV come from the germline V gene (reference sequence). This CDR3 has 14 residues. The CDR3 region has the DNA TGTGCCAGCAGTTTTGGTGCGGAGACGGGCGAGCAGTACTTC. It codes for CASSFGAETGEQYF.

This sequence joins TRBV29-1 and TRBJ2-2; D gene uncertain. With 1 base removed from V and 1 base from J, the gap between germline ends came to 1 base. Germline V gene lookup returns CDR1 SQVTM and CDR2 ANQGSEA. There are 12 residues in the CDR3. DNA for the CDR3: TGCAGCGTTGAAGGGAACACCGGGGAGCTGTTTTTT. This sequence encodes CSVEGNTGELFF.

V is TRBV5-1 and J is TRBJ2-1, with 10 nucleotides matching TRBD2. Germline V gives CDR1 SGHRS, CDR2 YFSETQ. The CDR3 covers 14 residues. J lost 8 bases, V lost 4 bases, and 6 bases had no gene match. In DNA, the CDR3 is TGCGCCAGCAGCCCTAGCGGGAGTATGTATGAGCAGTTCTTC. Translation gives CASSPSGSMYEQFF.

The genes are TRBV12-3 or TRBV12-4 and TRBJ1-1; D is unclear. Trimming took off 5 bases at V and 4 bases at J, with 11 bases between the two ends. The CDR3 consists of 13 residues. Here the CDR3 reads CASSTGPSTEAFF. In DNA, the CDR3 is TGTGCCAGCAGTACTGGACCCAGCACTGAAGCTTTCTTT.

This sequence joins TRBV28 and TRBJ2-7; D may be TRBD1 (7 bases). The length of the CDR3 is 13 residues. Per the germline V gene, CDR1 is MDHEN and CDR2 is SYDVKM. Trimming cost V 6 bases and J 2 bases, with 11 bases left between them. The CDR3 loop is CASRAGQTYEQYF. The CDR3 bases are TGTGCCAGCAGGGCGGGACAGACCTACGAGCAGTACTTC.

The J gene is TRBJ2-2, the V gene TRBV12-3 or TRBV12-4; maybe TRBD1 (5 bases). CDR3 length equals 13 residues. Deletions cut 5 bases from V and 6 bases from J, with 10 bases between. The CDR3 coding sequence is TGTGCCAGCAGTGAGCAGGGCGCCGGGGAGCTGTTTTTT. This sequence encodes CASSEQGAGELFF.

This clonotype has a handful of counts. CDR3 DNA: TGCGCCAGCAGCTTGGGACAGGGGGCAAAGAACACTGAAGCTTTCTTT. This sequence encodes CASSLGQGAKNTEAFF. The rearrangement uses TRBV5-1 and TRBJ1-1, with TRBD1 identical over 10 bases. This CDR3 is 16 amino acids long. CDR1 is SGHRS and CDR2 is YFSETQ in the germline V gene. V trimming: 0 bases; J trimming: 1 base; junction bases outside the gene matches: 3.

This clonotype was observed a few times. The CDR3 bases are TGTGCCAGCAGTGAAGGGGATAACTATGGCTACACCTTC. Translation: CASSEGDNYGYTF. The chain combines TRBV2 with TRBJ1-2; D gene ambiguous. CDR1 is SNHLY, CDR2 FYNNEI, per germline. This CDR3 spans 13 amino acids. Trimming shortened V by 1 base and J by 1 base, and 4 bases separated the two germline ends.

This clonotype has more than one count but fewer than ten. The CDR3 nucleotides are TGTGCCAGCAGGTTTATTAGCGGGGTGAACACCGGGGAGCTGTTTTTT. Translation: CASRFISGVNTGELFF. V and J are TRBV3-1 and TRBJ2-2, with TRBD2 matching over 8 bases. The germline gives CDR1 LGHDT, CDR2 YNNKEL (reference sequence). The ends lost 6 bases at V and 1 base at J; junction bases unmatched: 7. CDR3 length: 16 amino acids. Combining the CDR3 with reference TRBV3-1 and TRBJ2-2 gives the whole variable domain DTAVSQTPKYLVTQMGNDKSIKCEQNLGHDTMYWYKQDSKKFLKIMFSYNNKELIINETVPNRFSPKSPDKAHLNLHINSLELGDSAVYFCASRFISGVNTGELFFGEGSRLTVL.

The CDR3 loop reads CASSWGAETQYF. The DNA for the CDR3 is TGTGCCAGCAGCTGGGGGGCGGAGACCCAGTACTTC. The chain carries TRBV6-5 and TRBJ2-5, with D perhaps assigned TRBD1 or TRBD2 (6 bases each). The V end was cut by 6 bases, the J end by 5 bases, with 10 bases between. The length of the CDR3 is 12 residues. CDR1 is MNHEY and CDR2 is SVGAGI in the germline V gene.

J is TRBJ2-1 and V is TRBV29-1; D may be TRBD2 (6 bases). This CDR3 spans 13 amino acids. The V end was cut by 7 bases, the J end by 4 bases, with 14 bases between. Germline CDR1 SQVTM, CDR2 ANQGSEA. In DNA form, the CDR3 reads TGCAGCGGGAGGGACTCACTATACAATGAGCAGTTCTTC. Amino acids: CSGRDSLYNEQFF.

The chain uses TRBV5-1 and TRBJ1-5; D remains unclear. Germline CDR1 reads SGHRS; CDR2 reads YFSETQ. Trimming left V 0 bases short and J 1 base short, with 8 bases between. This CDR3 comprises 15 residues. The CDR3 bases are TGCGCCAGCAGCTTGGAAGGAGGCAGCAATCAGCCCCAGCATTTT. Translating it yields CASSLEGGSNQPQHF.

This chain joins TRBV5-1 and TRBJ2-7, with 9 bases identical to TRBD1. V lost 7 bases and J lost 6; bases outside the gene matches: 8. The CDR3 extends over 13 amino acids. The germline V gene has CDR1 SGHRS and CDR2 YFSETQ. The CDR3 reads CASEGQGGSEQYF. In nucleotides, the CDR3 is TGCGCCAGCGAGGGACAGGGAGGATCCGAGCAGTACTTC.

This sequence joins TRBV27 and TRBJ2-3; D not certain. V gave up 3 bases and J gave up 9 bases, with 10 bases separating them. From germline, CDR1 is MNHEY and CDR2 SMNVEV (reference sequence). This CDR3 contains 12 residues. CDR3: CASSFTFGTQYF. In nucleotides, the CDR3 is TGTGCCAGCAGTTTCACCTTTGGAACGCAGTATTTT.

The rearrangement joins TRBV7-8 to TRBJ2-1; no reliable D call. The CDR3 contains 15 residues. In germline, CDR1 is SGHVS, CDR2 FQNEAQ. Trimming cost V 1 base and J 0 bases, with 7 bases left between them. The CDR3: CASSLEEISYNEQFF. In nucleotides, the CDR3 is TGTGCCAGCAGCTTAGAGGAAATCTCCTACAATGAGCAGTTCTTC. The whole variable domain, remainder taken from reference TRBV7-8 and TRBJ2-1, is GAGVSQSPRYKVAKRGQDVALRCDPISGHVSLFWYQQALGQGPEFLTYFQNEAQLDKSGLPSDRFFAERPEGSVSTLKIQRTQQEDSAVYLCASSLEEISYNEQFFGPGTRLTVL.

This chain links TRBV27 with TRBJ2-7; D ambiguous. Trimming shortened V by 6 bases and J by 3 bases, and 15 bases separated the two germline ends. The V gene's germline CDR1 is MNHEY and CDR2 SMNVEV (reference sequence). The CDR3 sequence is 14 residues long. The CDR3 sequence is CASSQTAVNYEQYF. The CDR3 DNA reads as TGTGCCAGCAGCCAAACTGCGGTGAACTACGAGCAGTACTTC.

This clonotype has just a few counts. CDR3 in amino acids: CATSDWEGTTQFF. The CDR3 coding sequence is TGTGCCACCAGTGATTGGGAAGGGACCACGCAGTTCTTC. The chain uses TRBV24-1 and TRBJ2-1; D is tentatively TRBD1 or TRBD2 (5 bases each). Looked up from germline, CDR1 is KGHDR and CDR2 is SFDVKD. The CDR3 is 13 residues long. With 2 bases removed from V and 12 bases from J, the gap between germline ends came to 13 bases.

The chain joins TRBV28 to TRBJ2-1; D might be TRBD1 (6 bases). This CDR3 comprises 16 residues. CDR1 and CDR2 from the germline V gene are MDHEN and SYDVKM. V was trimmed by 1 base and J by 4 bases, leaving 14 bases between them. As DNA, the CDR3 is TGTGCCAGCAGTTTATTCTCCGGACAGTTATACAATGAGCAGTTCTTC. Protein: CASSLFSGQLYNEQFF.

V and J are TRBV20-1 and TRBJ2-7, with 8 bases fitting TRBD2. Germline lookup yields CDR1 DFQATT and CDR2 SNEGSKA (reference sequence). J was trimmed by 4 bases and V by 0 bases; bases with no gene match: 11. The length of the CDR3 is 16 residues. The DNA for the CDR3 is TGCAGTGCTAGAGATAGGCAAGCGGGAGTGGTGTACGAGCAGTACTTC. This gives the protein CSARDRQAGVVYEQYF.

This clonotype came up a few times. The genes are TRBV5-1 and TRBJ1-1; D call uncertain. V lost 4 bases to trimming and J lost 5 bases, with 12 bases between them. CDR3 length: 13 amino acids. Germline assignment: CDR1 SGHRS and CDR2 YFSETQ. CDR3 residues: CASSLQTWTEAFF. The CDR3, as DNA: TGCGCCAGCAGCCTACAAACGTGGACTGAAGCTTTCTTT.

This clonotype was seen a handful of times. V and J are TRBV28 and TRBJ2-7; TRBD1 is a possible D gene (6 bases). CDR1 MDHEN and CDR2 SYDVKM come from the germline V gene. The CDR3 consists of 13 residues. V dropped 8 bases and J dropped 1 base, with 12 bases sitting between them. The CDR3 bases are TGTGCCAGCTCCCCAAGGGGGTCCTACGAGCAGTACTTC. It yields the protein CASSPRGSYEQYF.